One and the same sample provided the 17 T cell receptor beta chains below, sequenced in a study of T cell responses to AZD1222 COVID-19 vaccine. Clones were read by immunoSEQ multiplex PCR, and TCRdb kept only the in-frame ones, dropping some. The table lists about 72,000 clones, about nine tenths of them singletons. The sample consisted of peripheral blood, taken 28 days after the second AZD1222 dose. The receptors come from an adult who received the AZD1222 COVID-19 vaccine.

As DNA, the CDR3 is TGCAGCGCCTTGACAGGGGGGTTTACTGAAGCTTTCTTT. This encodes CSALTGGFTEAFF. The chain uses TRBV29-1 and TRBJ1-1, with TRBD1 matching over 9 bases. The CDR3 has 13 amino acids. After removal of 7 bases from V and 5 bases from J, the junction contained 8 bases not matched to a gene. Germline assignment: CDR1 SQVTM and CDR2 ANQGSEA.

CDR3 loop: CASRPGTAKGYTF. In nucleotides, the CDR3 is TGTGCCAGCAGGCCCGGGACAGCGAAAGGCTACACCTTC. The chain employs TRBV6-5 and TRBJ1-2; TRBD1 matches 7 bases. This CDR3 is 13 amino acids long. Germline assignment: CDR1 MNHEY and CDR2 SVGAGI. Germline trimming cut 6 bases from V and 8 bases from J; bases unmatched to any gene: 9.

The chain employs TRBV5-5 and TRBJ2-5, with D possibly being TRBD2 (7 bases). The CDR3 spans 16 residues. Trimming removed 5 bases at V and 4 bases at J, with 21 bases between. Germline lookup yields CDR1 SGHKS and CDR2 YYEKEE (reference sequence). CDR3 sequence reads: CASSRGLAGDGETQYF. The DNA of the CDR3 is TGTGCCAGCAGTCGGGGGCTTGCGGGAGATGGAGAGACCCAGTACTTC.

J is TRBJ1-6 and V is TRBV5-1; the D gene is possibly TRBD1 (6 bases). This CDR3 has 16 residues. The germline gives CDR1 SGHRS, CDR2 YFSETQ. The V end lost 4 bases, the J end lost 5 bases, and 16 bases lay between the germline ends. CDR3 loop: CASSTGAGANNSPLHF. For the CDR3, the DNA is TGCGCCAGCAGCACGGGGGCGGGGGCGAATAATTCACCCCTCCACTTT. Drawing the rest from reference TRBV5-1 and TRBJ1-6, the complete variable domain is KAGVTQTPRYLIKTRGQQVTLSCSPISGHRSVSWYQQTPGQGLQFLFEYFSETQRNKGNFPGRFSGRQFSNSRSEMNVSTLELGDSALYLCASSTGAGANNSPLHFGNGTRLTVT.

The V and J genes are TRBV24-1 and TRBJ1-4; D gene ambiguous. Deletions cut 9 bases from V and 8 bases from J, with 12 bases between. This CDR3 spans 12 amino acids. The V gene's germline CDR1 is KGHDR and CDR2 SFDVKD. The CDR3 spells CATQDRLEKLFF. Written as DNA, the CDR3 is TGTGCCACCCAGGACCGCCTAGAAAAACTGTTTTTT.

This chain links TRBV4-2 with TRBJ2-7; 10 bases agree with TRBD2. With 4 bases clipped from V and 0 bases from J, the junction kept 6 bases outside the gene matches. CDR3 size: 16 residues. Germline CDR1 is LGHNA and CDR2 is YNFKEQ. Written as DNA, the CDR3 is TGTGCCAGCAGCCGCCTAGCTAGCGGGAGCTCCTACGAGCAGTACTTC. The encoded protein is CASSRLASGSSYEQYF.

A single count supports this clone. CDR3 sequence reads: CASSSLGLAEEQFF. The CDR3 nucleotides read TGCGCCAGCAGCAGTCTGGGACTAGCGGAAGAGCAGTTCTTC. V is TRBV5-1 and J is TRBJ2-1, with 11 positions matching TRBD2. The V and J ends lost 4 bases and 10 bases, in that order; junction bases with no gene match: 7. Per the germline V gene, CDR1 is SGHRS and CDR2 is YFSETQ. This CDR3 has 14 residues.

The gene calls are TRBV27 and TRBJ1-5; a possible D gene is TRBD1 (5 bases). CDR1 and CDR2 (germline): MNHEY, SMNVEV (reference sequence). Trimming stripped 3 bases from V and 5 bases from J, with 14 bases between. This CDR3 contains 15 residues. The chain's CDR3 is CASSFGDGVYQPQHF. As DNA, the CDR3 is TGTGCCAGCAGTTTTGGGGACGGGGTCTATCAGCCCCAGCATTTT.

This chain joins TRBV9 and TRBJ2-1; 8 positions agree with TRBD2. V shed 4 bases, J shed 8 bases, and the junction held 8 bases outside the gene matches. The germline V gene encodes CDR1 SGDLS and CDR2 YYNGEE. The CDR3 covers 14 residues. The CDR3 DNA follows: TGTGCCAGCAGCTCAAGCGGGGGAGGGTATGAGCAGTTCTTC. Its translation: CASSSSGGGYEQFF.

This chain joins TRBV19 and TRBJ2-7, with D unclear. Per germline, CDR1 LNHDA and CDR2 SQIVND (reference sequence). V lost 5 bases to trimming and J lost 3 bases, with 8 bases between them. CDR3 length equals 12 residues. CDR3 amino acids: CASSGTRYEQYF. The DNA for the CDR3 is TGTGCCAGTAGTGGCACACGCTACGAGCAGTACTTC.

The gene calls are TRBV5-1 and TRBJ1-1, with a weak D call TRBD1 (6 bases). The V gene's germline CDR1 is SGHRS and CDR2 YFSETQ. The germline V and J ends were trimmed by 3 bases and 4 bases, with 13 bases remaining between them. The CDR3 runs 14 residues. Here the CDR3 reads CASSSGTQGTEAFF. CDR3 DNA sequence: TGCGCCAGCAGCTCCGGGACACAGGGCACTGAAGCTTTCTTT.

As to this clone: Other DNA sequences in the sample encode the same CDR3. This sequence joins TRBV20-1 and TRBJ2-7, with D perhaps TRBD2 (5 bases). V shed 6 bases and J shed 4 bases, with 10 bases lying between them. The germline V gene encodes CDR1 DFQATT and CDR2 SNEGSKA (reference sequence). This CDR3 region has 11 residues. The CDR3 loop reads CSARTSYEQYF. The CDR3 DNA reads TGCAGTGCGAGGACTTCATACGAGCAGTACTTC.

V and J are TRBV27 and TRBJ1-6; D is ambiguous. The CDR3 consists of 19 residues. The germline V and J ends were trimmed by 1 base and 0 bases, with 16 bases remaining between them. Germline V gives CDR1 MNHEY, CDR2 SMNVEV (reference sequence). The CDR3 here is CASSLLGAGGSSYNSPLHF. The CDR3 nucleotides read TGTGCCAGCAGTTTATTGGGTGCGGGAGGGAGCTCCTATAATTCACCCCTCCACTTT.

The chain has TRBV11-3 and TRBJ2-5; 11 bases are a match to TRBD2. Per the germline V gene, CDR1 is SGHNT and CDR2 is YENEEA. This CDR3 region has 17 residues. V lost 5 bases and J lost 5; bases outside the gene matches: 13. The CDR3 DNA follows: TGTGCCAGCAGCCAAAGAGGCCTAGCGGGAGGTGGGGAGACCCAGTACTTC. Translation: CASSQRGLAGGGETQYF. The full variable domain, its missing parts supplied by reference TRBV11-3 and TRBJ2-5, is EAGVVQSPRYKIIEKKQPVAFWCNPISGHNTLYWYLQNLGQGPELLIRYENEEAVDDSQLPKDRFSAERLKGVDSTLKIQPAELGDSAVYLCASSQRGLAGGGETQYFGPGTRLLVL.

This clone was recorded once. This rearrangement joins TRBV19 to TRBJ2-3; 9 bases map to TRBD1. Germline V gene sequence: CDR1 LNHDA, CDR2 SQIVND (reference sequence). V lost 4 bases, J lost 0 bases, and 5 bases stayed unmatched. The CDR3 is made up of 16 amino acids. CDR3 in amino acids: CASSTTGTGSTDTQYF. The DNA for the CDR3 is TGTGCCAGTAGTACAACCGGGACAGGGAGCACAGATACGCAGTATTTT.

The CDR3 sequence is CASSFRSGSTDTQYF. The CDR3 region has the DNA TGTGCCAGCAGCTTCCGGAGCGGGAGCACAGATACGCAGTATTTT. The chain recombines TRBV7-3 with TRBJ2-3, with D tentatively TRBD2 (6 bases). CDR3 length: 15 residues. The V end lost 3 bases, the J end lost 0 bases, and 10 bases lay between the germline ends. Germline V gene data show CDR1 as SGHTA and CDR2 as FQGTGA.

This sequence joins TRBV6-2 or TRBV6-3 and TRBJ2-5; TRBD2 agrees at 8 bases. Germline CDR1 MNHEY, CDR2 SVGEGT. This CDR3 is 17 amino acids long. Germline trimming cut 6 bases from V and 2 bases from J; bases unmatched to any gene: 14. The DNA for the CDR3 is TGTGCCAGCAGCCCAACGCCACAGCGGGAGACACAAGAGACCCAGTACTTC. Protein sequence: CASSPTPQRETQETQYF.